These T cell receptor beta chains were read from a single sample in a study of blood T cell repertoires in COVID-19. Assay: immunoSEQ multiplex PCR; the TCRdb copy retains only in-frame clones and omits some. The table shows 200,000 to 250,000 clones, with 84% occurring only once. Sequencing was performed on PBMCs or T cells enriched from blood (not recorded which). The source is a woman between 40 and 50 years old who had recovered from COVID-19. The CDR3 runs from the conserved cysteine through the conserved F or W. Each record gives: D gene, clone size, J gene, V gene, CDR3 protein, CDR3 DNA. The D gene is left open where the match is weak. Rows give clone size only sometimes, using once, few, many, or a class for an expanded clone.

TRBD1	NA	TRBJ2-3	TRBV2	CASTETGNEDTQYF	TGTGCCAGCACGGAGACAGGGAACGAAGATACGCAGTATTTT
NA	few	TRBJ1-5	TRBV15	CATAQGGQPQHF	TGTGCCACCGCCCAGGGAGGCCAGCCCCAGCATTTT
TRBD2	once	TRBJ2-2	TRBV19	CASSPGLVGTGELFF	TGTGCCAGTAGTCCGGGACTAGTTGGGACCGGGGAGCTGTTTTTT
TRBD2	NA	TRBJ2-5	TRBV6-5	CASSNLSGTEETQYF	TGTGCCAGCAGTAACCTCAGCGGGACTGAAGAGACCCAGTACTTC
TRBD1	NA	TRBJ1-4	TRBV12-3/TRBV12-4	CASSRDRREKLFF	TGTGCCAGCAGTCGGGACAGGAGAGAAAAACTGTTTTTT
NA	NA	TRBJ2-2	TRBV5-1	CASSLGRAGTGELFF	TGCGCCAGCAGCTTGGGAAGGGCGGGGACCGGGGAGCTGTTTTTT
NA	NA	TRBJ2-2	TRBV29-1	CSVPLIDTGELFF	TGCAGCGTTCCTCTGATAGACACCGGGGAGCTGTTTTTT
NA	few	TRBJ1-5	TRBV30	CAWSLTGLSNQPQHF	TGTGCCTGGAGTCTAACAGGGCTCAGCAATCAGCCCCAGCATTTT
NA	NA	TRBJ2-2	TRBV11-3	CASSFRQFANTGELFF	TGTGCCAGCAGCTTCCGACAGTTCGCGAACACCGGGGAGCTGTTTTTT
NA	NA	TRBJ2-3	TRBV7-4	CASSFCKRLTDTQYF	TGTGCCAGCAGCTTCTGTAAGCGGCTCACAGATACGCAGTATTTT
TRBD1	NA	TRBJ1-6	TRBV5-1	CASSGGTGDSPLHF	TGCGCCAGCAGCGGCGGGACAGGGGACTCACCCCTCCACTTT
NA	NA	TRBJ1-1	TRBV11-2	CASSPLTERLAEAFF	TGTGCCAGCAGCCCCCTCACAGAGAGATTGGCTGAAGCTTTCTTT
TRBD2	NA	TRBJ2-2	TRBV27	CASSSDAPGLAGSNTGELFF	TGTGCCAGCAGTTCCGATGCCCCTGGACTAGCGGGATCGAACACCGGGGAGCTGTTTTTT
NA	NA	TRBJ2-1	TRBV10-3	CAISGGQSRVNEQFF	TGTGCCATCAGTGGGGGGCAGTCGAGGGTTAATGAGCAGTTCTTC
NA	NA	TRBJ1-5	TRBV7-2	CASSLTGINQPQHF	TGTGCCAGCAGCTTAACCGGGATTAATCAGCCCCAGCATTTT